A single sample is the source of the 9 T cell receptor beta chains below, sequenced in a study of shared clonotypes between healthy human individuals. Profiled with immunoSEQ multiplex PCR; TCRdb holds only in-frame clones, not every one. The repertoire holds approximately 120,000 clones, with around 68% as singletons. Sequences were obtained from memory CD8+ T cells sorted from blood. Subset defined: CD45RO+ cells pooled with CCR7-negative TemRA cells. These receptors were collected from a woman aged 25 to 39 in good health.

The chain combines TRBV28 with TRBJ1-1; weak D call: TRBD1 (5 bases). V shed 5 bases and J shed 6 bases, with 19 bases lying between them. Per the germline V gene, CDR1 is MDHEN and CDR2 is SYDVKM. CDR3 length: 15 residues. CDR3 DNA sequence: TGTGCCAGCAGTAGTTTGGAGGGGAGTCTGTCTGAAGCTTTCTTT. As protein: CASSSLEGSLSEAFF.

The rearrangement joins TRBV27 to TRBJ2-7; 9 bases fit TRBD1. CDR1 and CDR2 (germline): MNHEY, SMNVEV (reference sequence). The CDR3 length is 14 residues. V dropped 5 bases and J dropped 2; count of bases not matched to a gene: 4. The DNA of the CDR3 is TGTGCCAGCAGTGCCGGGACAGGGCCCTACGAGCAGTACTTC. It encodes CASSAGTGPYEQYF.

In its sample, this clone was seen a few times. The genes are TRBV20-1 and TRBJ2-1; 7 nucleotides match TRBD2. Germline values: CDR1 DFQATT, CDR2 SNEGSKA (reference sequence). Losses at the gene ends were 3 bases for V and 10 bases for J; bases not matched to a gene: 3. This CDR3 has 11 residues. CDR3 sequence (DNA): TGCAGTGCTAGTGGAGCGGGGGAGCAGTTCTTC. Amino acids: CSASGAGEQFF.

This rearrangement joins TRBV5-4 to TRBJ2-7; the D gene is possibly TRBD1 (5 bases). Germline V gene sequence: CDR1 SGHNT, CDR2 YYREEE (reference sequence). This CDR3 has 16 amino acids. V was cut by 0 bases and J by 2 bases, with 15 bases left in between. This CDR3 reads CASSLVLSVGAYEQYF. The CDR3 bases are TGTGCCAGCAGCTTGGTTCTCTCGGTAGGGGCCTACGAGCAGTACTTC.

Remarks on this clone: This sample includes further DNA sequences coding for the same CDR3. CDR3 residues: CASSPPGVSTDTQYF. In nucleotides, the CDR3 is TGTGCCAGCAGCCCCCCAGGGGTCAGCACAGATACGCAGTATTTT. The V gene is TRBV7-9, the J gene TRBJ2-3; a possible D gene is TRBD1 (6 bases). The germline V gene has CDR1 SEHNR and CDR2 FQNEAQ (reference sequence). Trimming took off 5 bases at V and 0 bases at J, with 12 bases between the two ends. The CDR3 covers 15 residues.

The V and J genes are TRBV4-2 and TRBJ2-7; D may be TRBD2 (6 bases). With 2 bases removed from V and 2 bases from J, the gap between germline ends came to 19 bases. The CDR3 sequence is 17 residues long. Germline V lookup: CDR1 LGHNA, CDR2 YNFKEQ. CDR3 protein: CASSQRGGAPLAYEQYF. The CDR3 bases are TGTGCCAGCAGCCAAAGAGGAGGGGCTCCTTTGGCCTACGAGCAGTACTTC.

The DNA for the CDR3 is TGCGCCAGCAGCTTGGCAGAGTCCTACGAGCAGTACTTC. Translated: CASSLAESYEQYF. The V call is TRBV5-1, the J call TRBJ2-7; the D is unclear. V dropped 0 bases and J dropped 1 base, with 5 bases sitting between them. There are 13 residues in the CDR3. In germline, CDR1 is SGHRS, CDR2 YFSETQ.

V gene TRBV13 combines with J gene TRBJ2-7, with TRBD2 matching over 7 bases. This CDR3 comprises 16 residues. CDR1 is PRHDT and CDR2 is FYEKMQ in the germline V gene (reference sequence). The J segment lost 2 bases and the V segment lost 1 base, leaving 8 bases of the junction unmatched. In nucleotides, the CDR3 is TGTGCCAGCAGCTTAGAAGGCGGGAGTTTAACCTACGAGCAGTACTTC. Translating gives CASSLEGGSLTYEQYF.

This clone was recorded at least ten times. This sequence joins TRBV6-4 and TRBJ2-3, with unresolved D. The ends were cut back, 2 bases at V and 0 bases at J, with 9 bases in the middle. Germline CDR1 MRHNA, CDR2 SNTAGT. The CDR3 contains 15 residues. DNA for the CDR3: TGTGCCAGCAGTGACAAAGAGGAGAGCACAGATACGCAGTATTTT. Protein product: CASSDKEESTDTQYF.